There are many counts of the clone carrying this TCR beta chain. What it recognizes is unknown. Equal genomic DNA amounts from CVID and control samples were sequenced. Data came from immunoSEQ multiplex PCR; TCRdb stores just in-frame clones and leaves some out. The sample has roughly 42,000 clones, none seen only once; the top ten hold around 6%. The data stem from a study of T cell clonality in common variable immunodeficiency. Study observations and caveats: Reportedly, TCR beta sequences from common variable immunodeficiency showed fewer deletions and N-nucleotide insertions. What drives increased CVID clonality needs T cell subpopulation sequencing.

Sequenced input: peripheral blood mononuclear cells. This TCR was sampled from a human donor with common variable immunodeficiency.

The part of the CDR3 DNA that was read is TGCGCCAGCAGCTTGGAGCCTAACTCCTACGAG. It encodes CASSLEPNSYE. In full, the CDR3 reads CASSLEPNSYEQYF. The rearrangement uses TRBV5-1 and TRBJ2-7; D ambiguous. The missing CDR3 end, 3 residues past where the read stops, is filled in from the germline J gene. The length of the CDR3 is 14 residues. Germline V gives CDR1 SGHRS, CDR2 YFSETQ. Trimming pared 0 bases from V and 0 bases from J, leaving 7 bases between.